The clone carrying this T cell receptor (beta chain) was seen at least ten times. Its antigen is unidentified. The sample is drawn from a study of Graves' ophthalmopathy and Graves' hyperthyroidism. Amplification targeted the TCR beta CDR3 regions, with RNA transcripts as the source material. Scientists carried out first-round RT-PCR using HTBI primers and then a second-round multiplex PCR. Using its own MiXCR run on the multiplex PCR reads, TCRdb lists one record per CDR3 protein. The table lists about 160,000 distinct CDR3 sequences, around 40% of them singletons. Study results and caveats: The model reached roughly 70% sensitivity and around 72% specificity for predicting ophthalmopathy progression.

Source material: peripheral blood. The receptor was isolated from a man in his thirties or forties with Graves' ophthalmopathy.

CDR3 nucleotides: TGTGCCACCAGTGACCCCGGACTGGGCACCGGGGAGCTGTTTTTT. Translation gives CATSDPGLGTGELFF. J is TRBJ2-2 and V is TRBV24-1; perhaps TRBD2 as D (5 bases). Germline CDR1 and CDR2: KGHDR and SFDVKD. This CDR3 comprises 15 residues. Trimming took 4 bases from V and 4 from J, leaving 12 bases between them.